This T cell receptor beta chain emerged from a study of cytomegalovirus exposure and HLA in healthy donors. This cohort consisted of healthy bone marrow donors. In the PCR, 60 Vbeta and 13 Jbeta primers were used. Assay: immunoSEQ multiplex PCR; the TCRdb copy retains only in-frame clones and omits some. Among 150,000 or so clones, less than 85% were seen once, and the ten largest hold approximately 1.5%. V lost 6 bases to trimming and J lost 7 bases; unmatched junction nucleotides: 12. Germline assignment: CDR1 SGHTA and CDR2 FQGNSA. The CDR3 runs 16 residues. Comments on this clone: Its specificity is not known.

Study-wide results and caveats: Per published accounts, TCR beta sequences correctly predicted the HLA-A and HLA-B alleles of most subjects. Earlier analysis yielded a pattern in which most TCR beta V segments were productive about 87% or about 30% of the time. Some V segments could not be told apart, so they were left out, TRBV6-2 and TRBV6-3 among them.

The V gene is TRBV7-2, the J gene TRBJ2-1; 10 nucleotides line up with TRBD2. The sequencing sample was made of PBMCs. The clonotype originates from a male donor in good health and CMV-seronegative. The CDR3 region is CASRLSGRDGSNEQFF. Written as DNA, the CDR3 is TGTGCCAGCAGACTGAGCGGGAGGGACGGGAGTAATGAGCAGTTCTTC.